The present T cell receptor beta chain was sequenced within a study of blood T cells in healthy people across ages. This CDR3 comprises 16 residues. CDR1 and CDR2 from the germline V gene are LGHNA and YNFKEQ. V was cut by 0 bases and J by 6 bases, with 15 bases left in between. The authors ran a second PCR of about 6 to 11 cycles using a sample-barcoded 5' primer and a J-beta primer mix. TCRdb ran MiXCR on the 5' RACE reads and lists one entry per CDR3 protein. The table records hundreds of thousands of distinct CDR3 sequences, 55% to 75% of them present only once. Material: blood. The chain recombines TRBV4-2 with TRBJ2-1; D may be TRBD1 or TRBD2 (5 bases each). This TCR came from a man aged 30-40 years in good health. CDR3 nucleotide sequence: TGTGCCAGCAGCCAAGATTTGGTCGGGGCCATCAATGAGCAGTTCTTC. Its protein is CASSQDLVGAINEQFF.